This T cell receptor (beta chain) stems from a study of control samples from healthy donors and cancer patients. V lost 5 bases, J lost 0 bases, and 8 bases lay in between. Germline lookup yields CDR1 MNHEY and CDR2 SVGAGI. This CDR3 comprises 14 residues. This table comes from immunoSEQ multiplex PCR, and its TCRdb copy is limited to in-frame clones, with some not included. The table shows about 100,000 clones, with around 88% occurring only once. The TCR was taken from a man aged 25 to 45 in good health. The gene calls are TRBV6-5 and TRBJ1-5, with D possibly being TRBD1 (6 bases). The sequenced material came from blood. The CDR3: CASSRTASNQPQHF. DNA of the CDR3: TGTGCCAGCAGTCGGACAGCTAGCAATCAGCCCCAGCATTTT.